This T cell receptor beta chain was sequenced for a study of T cell responses to AZD1222 COVID-19 vaccine. Assay used: immunoSEQ multiplex PCR; TCRdb lists only in-frame clones, some missing. This sample has some 120,000 clones, with 88% found just once. The V end was cut by 1 base, the J end by 9 bases, with 12 bases between. Germline assignment: CDR1 SGHTA and CDR2 FQGNSA. The CDR3 has 13 residues. This clone is a singleton in its sample. Its matching antigen is unknown. Study observations and caveats: Spike was spanned by vaccine-associated CD4 TCRs, which were dominant at 160-218 and 743-854.

The sample consisted of peripheral blood, taken on day 0 of MenACWY control vaccination. This sequence was found in an adult in good health. This chain uses TRBV7-2 with TRBJ2-5; D gene uncertain. CDR3 bases: TGTGCCAGCAGCTTAGGTGTAAACCTCTCCCAGTACTTC. This gives the protein CASSLGVNLSQYF.